The clone carrying this T cell receptor (beta chain) turned up a few times. Mismatch with germline at one junction end may stem from a read error. Sequenced by immunoSEQ multiplex PCR; TCRdb stores in-frame clones only, minus some. Here the sample spans 110,000 to 150,000 clones, roughly three quarters being singletons. Germline CDR1 SGHRS, CDR2 YFSETQ. CDR3 size: 14 residues. Those enrolled, adults aged roughly 18 to 95 years, came from fewer than 25 US areas. For recovered donors of Cohort 3, there were two negative PCRs, clearance, or symptom resolution. This entry is derived from a study of blood T cell repertoires in COVID-19. Overall study: Specimens from acute and convalescent COVID-19 originated in the United States, Italy and Spain.

The sequenced sample consisted of PBMCs or T cells enriched from blood (not recorded which). The receptor comes from a woman aged 45-65 years who had recovered from COVID-19. The chain joins TRBV5-1 to TRBJ1-1; D gene uncertain. CDR3 DNA: TGCGCCAGCAGCCAAACGGTCCAGATCGCAGGACTCATCTTT. This codes for CASSQTVQIAGLIF.